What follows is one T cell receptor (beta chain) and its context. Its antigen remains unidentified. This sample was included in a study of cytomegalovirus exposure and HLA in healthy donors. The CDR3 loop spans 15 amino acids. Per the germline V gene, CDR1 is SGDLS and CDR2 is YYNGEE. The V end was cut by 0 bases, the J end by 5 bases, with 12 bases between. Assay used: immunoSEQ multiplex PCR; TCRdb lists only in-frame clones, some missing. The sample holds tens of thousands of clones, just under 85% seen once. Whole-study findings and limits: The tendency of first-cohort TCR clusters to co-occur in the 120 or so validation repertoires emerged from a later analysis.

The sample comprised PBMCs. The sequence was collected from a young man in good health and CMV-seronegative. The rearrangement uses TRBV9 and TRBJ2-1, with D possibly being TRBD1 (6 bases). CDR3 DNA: TGTGCCAGCAGCGTAGGGGGGCTCCCAGACAATGAGCAGTTCTTC. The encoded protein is CASSVGGLPDNEQFF.